Sequencing of this T cell receptor beta chain was carried out in a study of CD8+CD57+ T cells in acquired aplastic anemia. Background on the study: Sorted cells (CD4+ and CD8+) yielded DNA amounts that averaged around 3.1 ug.

Notes on the study in general: Roughly 30 was the count of CD8+ CDR3 sequences that patients shared with controls.

The germline V gene has CDR1 SEHNR and CDR2 FQNEAQ (reference sequence). The V end lost 1 base, the J end lost 5 bases, and 9 bases lay between the germline ends. This CDR3 contains 14 residues. Researchers used genomic DNA as the template to profile TCR beta VDJ and CDR3. In TCRdb, the reads were re-called with MiXCR into one record per CDR3 protein. The table shows some 170,000 distinct CDR3 sequences, with 50% to 65% occurring only once. This clonotype was detected a few times. What it recognizes is unknown. All patients picked for sequencing had shown, by flow cytometry, an expansion of CD8+CD57+ cells. Patients were therapy-naive when their blood was sampled.

The chain carries TRBV7-9 and TRBJ1-5; weak D call: TRBD1 (5 bases). The clonotype originates from a human donor with aplastic anemia. Sequencing used sorted CD4+, CD8+, or CD8+CD57+ T cells (not recorded which) from PBMCs. Here the CDR3 DNA reads TGTGCCAGCAGCTTAGACGGGGGTCATCAGCCCCAGCATTTT. It codes for CASSLDGGHQPQHF.